This T cell receptor (beta chain) was identified in a study of graft-versus-host responses after intestinal transplantation (dated by TCRdb to the early 2020s). Concerning the study at large: Recipients received multivisceral, liver-intestinal, or isolated intestinal transplants. Alloreactive clones were identified by sequencing pre-transplant mixed lymphocyte reaction products and comparing these products with unstimulated pre-transplant donor and recipient T cells. Bulk TCR-beta CDR3 sequencing was used to track graft-versus-host and host-versus-graft alloreactive T cell clones in the graft, circulation and bone marrow after intestinal transplantation. A peak of at least 4% donor T cells among recipient peripheral blood mononuclear cells was the definition used for donor T cell macrochimerism. The cohort enrolled some 23 intestinal transplant recipients, one of whom was a retransplant, and a few patients without pretransplant specimens were excluded. Every recipient was given anti-thymocyte globulin induction, followed by 3 to 4 years of maintenance tacrolimus and steroids. Rather than being sequenced by the commercial service, samples from a few later patients were sequenced in-house on an Illumina MiSeq and processed with MiXCR. General findings and caveats noted by the study authors: Early after transplant, peak levels of circulating GvH clones were found to be associated with declines in HvG clones. GvH clones were detected in recipient bone marrow, and some of these GvH clones were observed earlier in ileal mucosa or blood, consistent with an intestinal mucosal origin. In patients with donor T cell macrochimerism, the allografts had high GvH to HvG T cell clonal ratios. The relatively low number and heterogeneity of intestinal transplant patients limited the conclusions.

The library was built by means of the immunoSEQ multiplex PCR assay. In most patients, genomic DNA was isolated using the Qiagen DNeasy Blood and Tissue Kit and sent frozen to Adaptive Biotechnologies for TCR sequencing. Adaptive Biotechnologies carried out high-throughput TCR-beta CDR3 sequencing of genomic DNA for most patients. The authors processed their data as follows. TCR sequencing data were retrieved from Adaptive's ImmunoSEQ software for 18 patients, whereas three other patients were processed with MiXCR and VDJtools. CD4 versus CD8 sorting errors were corrected by removing sequences found in both subsets at a frequency ratio below 5:1. CDR3 nucleotide sequences shared by donor and recipient were removed because the origin of these sequences could not be assigned. To be classed as alloreactive, a clone needed at least 2-fold expansion over unstimulated cells and a minimum CFSE-low frequency of 0.002% (template counts) or 0.001% (read counts). Clones detected in sequenced pre-transplant spleen, lymph node, or MLR CFSE-low populations of the donor or recipient were defined as mappable. Cumulative frequency of alloreactive clones was calculated as a percentage of all sequences weighted by copy number. TCRdb obtained this table from immuneACCESS and retained in-frame rearrangements with V and J assigned. These tables miss some clones; where compared with another copy, unresolved V genes account for less than half of the shortfall, and the remainder is unexplained. That table is the source of V, J and clone size, and D and trimming were worked out from the DNA. This sample lists approximately 75,000 clones; around 96% were detected once. Of the sample, about 0.56% falls within the top ten clones.

What this sample's time point label stands for: cells obtained before transplantation from donor or recipient. CD3+CD4+ and CD3+CD8+ populations were FACS-sorted from unstimulated pre-transplant donor and recipient cells taken from spleen or lymph nodes. With respect to this clone: Its specific antigen is unknown. Per-base qualities were not stored, and no clone one base away is much larger.

The specimen comprised unstimulated CD8+ T cells sorted from spleen or lymph node cells, sampled before intestinal transplant. This TCR derives from a human donor who received an intestinal transplant.

In nucleotides, the sequence is TGTGCCTGGAGGGGGAGACAGGCCGTCGCCTACGAGCAGTACTTC. The translation is CAWRGRQAVAYEQYF. The V and J segments used are TRBV30 and TRBJ2-7; D gene: possibly TRBD1, on 6 matching bases. Including cysteine and phenylalanine, the CDR3 has 15 amino acids. Left in the record is the CDR3 DNA by itself, 45 bases read in frame from the first base. Trimming at the junction amounts to 3 bases on V and 2 bases on J, and the germline ends lie 17 bases apart. CDR1 GTSNPN and CDR2 SVGIG were looked up in the germline V gene (reference sequence).